One sample yielded the 9 T cell receptor beta chains listed below, sequenced in a study of type 1 regulatory T cells. In TCRdb, the reads were re-called with MiXCR into one record per CDR3 protein. The sample yields approximately 20,000 distinct CDR3 sequences, roughly 10% seen once. The sample taken for sequencing was CD4+ T cells, either the whole sample or a sorted fraction (not recorded which). These receptors originate from a human donor in good health.

This clonotype was seen ten or more times. The J gene is TRBJ2-1, the V gene TRBV10-3; D perhaps matches TRBD2 (6 bases). In germline, CDR1 is ENHRY, CDR2 SYGVKD. This CDR3 is built from 16 residues. V lost 0 bases to trimming and J lost 3 bases, with 12 bases between them. The CDR3 DNA follows: TGTGCCATCAGTGAGTCTACGGGCGGGAACTACAATGAGCAGTTCTTC. Amino acid sequence: CAISESTGGNYNEQFF.

This clonotype was recorded many times. The V gene is TRBV7-2, the J gene TRBJ2-6; D possibly matches TRBD1 or TRBD2 (6 bases each). The CDR3 extends over 17 amino acids. Germline V gene lookup returns CDR1 SGHTA and CDR2 FQGNSA. The V end was cut by 5 bases, the J end by 0 bases, with 14 bases between. The CDR3 is CASSPRGALSGANVLTF. The CDR3 region has the DNA TGTGCCAGCAGCCCAAGGGGGGCTCTCTCTGGGGCCAACGTCCTGACTTTC. Full variable domain (missing parts from reference TRBV7-2 and TRBJ2-6): GAGVSQSPSNKVTEKGKDVELRCDPISGHTALYWYRQSLGQGLEFLIYFQGNSAPDKSGLPSDRFSAERTGGSVSTLTIQRTQQEDSAVYLCASSPRGALSGANVLTFGAGSRLTVL.

Many counts were recorded for this clonotype. It is likely a read error, because the conserved phenylalanine at the end of the CDR3 is missing. It is unclear where the CDR3 begins or ends on the DNA, so no DNA is shown, and the CDR3 is as TCRdb lists it. The rearrangement uses TRBV12-3 or TRBV12-4 and TRBJ1-2. The CDR3 spans 11 amino acids, including both terminal residues. Here the CDR3 reads CASSLLGAVTS.

As DNA, the CDR3 is TGTGCCAGCAGAACTGCGGTGGGGTTCACAGATACGCAGTATTTT. Its translation: CASRTAVGFTDTQYF. The chain links TRBV6-2 or TRBV6-3 to TRBJ2-3; D call uncertain. The V end was cut by 6 bases, the J end by 2 bases, with 15 bases between. Germline V gene data show CDR1 as MNHEY and CDR2 as SVGEGT. The CDR3 spans 15 residues.

This clonotype was detected many times. The chain recombines TRBV11-1 with TRBJ2-1, with a possible D match to TRBD2 (5 bases). V was trimmed by 0 bases and J by 5 bases, leaving 14 bases between them. The CDR3 is 16 amino acids. Germline CDR1 reads SGHAT; CDR2 reads FQDESV (reference sequence). For the CDR3, the DNA is TGTGCCAGCAGCTTAGCGCTCGCGGGTTCCCACAATGAGCAGTTCTTC. It yields the protein CASSLALAGSHNEQFF.

This clonotype was seen ten or more times. The V and J genes are TRBV9 and TRBJ2-3; D gene ambiguous. The CDR3 totals 13 residues. The V end lost 7 bases, the J end lost 6 bases, and 15 bases lay between the germline ends. In germline, CDR1 is SGDLS, CDR2 YYNGEE. The CDR3 nucleotides are TGTGCCAGCTCTCTGGGAAGGTACGATACGCAGTATTTT. Translation: CASSLGRYDTQYF.

This clonotype has at least ten counts. The gene calls are TRBV20-1 and TRBJ2-1, with a possible D match to TRBD2 (6 bases). Between the trimmed V and J ends, which lost 3 bases and 8 bases, there was a span of 14 bases. Germline CDR1 reads DFQATT; CDR2 reads SNEGSKA (reference sequence). The CDR3 length is 13 residues. In DNA, the CDR3 is TGCAGTGCTAGTGGCGGGATAAGGGATGAGCAGTTCTTC. Amino acid sequence: CSASGGIRDEQFF.

By share of the sample, this clonotype is medium-sized. The rearrangement joins TRBV3-1 to TRBJ1-1, with D uncertain. The CDR3 extends over 14 amino acids. The germline V gene encodes CDR1 LGHDT and CDR2 YNNKEL (reference sequence). V lost 0 bases, J lost 7 bases, and 12 bases lay in between. This chain's CDR3 is CASSQDTGPVEAFF. The CDR3 DNA is TGTGCCAGCAGCCAAGACACCGGCCCCGTTGAAGCTTTCTTT.

This clonotype rates as medium-sized. The rearrangement links TRBV7-8 to TRBJ2-7; TRBD1 aligns across 7 bases. The CDR3 is 15 amino acids. The ends lost 5 bases at V and 2 bases at J; junction bases unmatched: 9. Germline assignment: CDR1 SGHVS and CDR2 FQNEAQ. The CDR3 reads CASSRTGTEAYEQYF. CDR3 bases: TGTGCCAGCAGCAGAACCGGGACAGAGGCCTACGAGCAGTACTTC. The full variable domain, completed using reference TRBV7-8 and TRBJ2-7, is GAGVSQSPRYKVAKRGQDVALRCDPISGHVSLFWYQQALGQGPEFLTYFQNEAQLDKSGLPSDRFFAERPEGSVSTLKIQRTQQEDSAVYLCASSRTGTEAYEQYFGPGTRLTVT.